These T cell receptor beta chains were read from a single sample in a study of early T cells in non-severe SARS-CoV-2 infection. TCRdb analysed the 5' RACE reads with MiXCR anew, one entry per CDR3 protein. This table holds about 49,000 distinct CDR3 sequences, 9% to 15% found once. The source was whole blood, collected at baseline. The source is an adult who was a healthcare worker with PCR-confirmed SARS-CoV-2 infection or an uninfected control (not recorded which). CDR3s include the opening cysteine and the closing phenylalanine or tryptophan. D genes are given only for firm matches. Size tells how often a clone was seen (once, few, many) or the class of an expanded clone, and some rows leave it out.

>NA|TRBJ1-5|TRBV3-1|NA
TGTGCCAGCAGCCAAGTCCCACAGGGAGGTCAGCCCCAGCATTTT
CASSQVPQGGQPQHF
>many|TRBJ2-2|TRBV20-1|NA
TGCAGTGCTAGAGACCCGGAGAACACCGGGGAGCTGTTTTTT
CSARDPENTGELFF
>few|TRBJ2-5|TRBV12-3/TRBV12-4|NA
TGTGCCAGTAAAACCGGGACATCCAATCAAGAGACCCAGTACTTC
CASKTGTSNQETQYF
>NA|TRBJ2-7|TRBV5-4|TRBD2
TGTGCCAGCAGCCCGGGCGGGAGAGCCTACGAGCAGTACTTC
CASSPGGRAYEQYF
>NA|TRBJ1-1|TRBV12-3/TRBV12-4|NA
TGTGCCAGCAAACCGGGATATATTATGAACACTGAAGCTTTCTTT
CASKPGYIMNTEAFF
>few|TRBJ2-3|TRBV5-1|NA
TGCGCCAGCAGCGGCGTCTGGAGCGCTCGAGCCGTAGATACGCAGTATTTT
CASSGVWSARAVDTQYF
>NA|TRBJ2-7|TRBV29-1|NA
TGCAGCGGGGGAACAGGGTCGGCACACGAGCAGTACTTC
CSGGTGSAHEQYF
>NA|TRBJ2-7|TRBV7-2|NA
TGTGCCAGCAGCCTCCAGTCCCACGAGCAGTACTTC
CASSLQSHEQYF
>NA|TRBJ2-7|TRBV11-2|TRBD2
TGTGCCAGCAGCTTGCTAGCGGGAGGGCCTTTGGTCCACTACGAGCAGTACTTC
CASSLLAGGPLVHYEQYF
>many|TRBJ2-3|TRBV5-1|TRBD2
TGCGCCAGCAGTTCGGGACTAGCGGGAGGCCCCGGTACGCAGTATTTT
CASSSGLAGGPGTQYF
>NA|TRBJ2-3|TRBV12-3/TRBV12-4|TRBD2
TGTGCCAGCAGTTTAGGACTAGCGACGAGCACAGATACGCAGTATTTT
CASSLGLATSTDTQYF
>few|TRBJ1-4|TRBV13|NA
TGTGCCAGCAGCTTAGGGGGGGTGAAGGCAAAACTGTTTTTT
CASSLGGVKAKLFF
>few|TRBJ2-5|TRBV3-1|TRBD1
TGTGCCAGCAGCCAGGACCAGACAGGGAAAGAGACCCAGTACTTC
CASSQDQTGKETQYF
>many|TRBJ2-3|TRBV7-9|NA
TGTGCCAGCGAACGGGGCGGCACAGATACGCAGTATTTT
CASERGGTDTQYF
>many|TRBJ2-2|TRBV6-5|NA
TGTGCCAGCAGTTACTCACTAGGGCACACCGGGGAGCTGTTTTTT
CASSYSLGHTGELFF
>NA|TRBJ2-7|TRBV7-9|TRBD2
TGTGCCAGCAGCTTGCGTAAGCGGGACCAATACGAGCAGTACTTC
CASSLRKRDQYEQYF